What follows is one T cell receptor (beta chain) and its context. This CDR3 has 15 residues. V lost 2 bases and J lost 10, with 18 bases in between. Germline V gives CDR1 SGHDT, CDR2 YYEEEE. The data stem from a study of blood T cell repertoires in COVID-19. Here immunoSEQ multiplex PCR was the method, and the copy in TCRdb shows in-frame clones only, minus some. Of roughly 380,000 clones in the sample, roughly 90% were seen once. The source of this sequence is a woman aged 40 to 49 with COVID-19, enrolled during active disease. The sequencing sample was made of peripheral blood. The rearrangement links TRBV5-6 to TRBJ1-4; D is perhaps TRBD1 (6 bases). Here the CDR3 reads CASSFSGGGAGKLFF. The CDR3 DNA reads TGTGCCAGCAGCTTCTCAGGCGGGGGCGCGGGAAAACTGTTTTTT.